This is a list of T cell receptor beta chains from one sample in a study of CD4 T cells in relation to SARS-CoV-2 and coronaviruses. Sequencing used immunoSEQ multiplex PCR; TCRdb keeps in-frame clones, though not all of them. The sample lists roughly 71,000 clones; around 86% were seen once. The sequencing input was memory CD4+ T cells from PBMCs. These receptors were collected from a human donor in good health. The conserved cysteine and the conserved F or W are not part of the CDR3 here. The D gene is left open where the match is weak. Size values are once, few and many counts, or a class for expanded clones, and some rows have none.

>.|TRBV30|TRBD2|TRBJ2-1
AWSELAGDNEQF
>few|TRBV2|.|TRBJ2-3
ASRVGMAWTDTQY
>.|TRBV4-3|.|TRBJ1-5
ASSQDGASNQPQH
>.|TRBV27|.|TRBJ1-6
ASSRQDYSPLH
>.|TRBV30|TRBD2|TRBJ2-3
AWKASGSPDTQY
>.|TRBV5-8|.|TRBJ2-7
ASSLRPGLYEQY
>.|TRBV20-1|.|TRBJ1-1
SARVNTEAF
>few|TRBV20-1|.|TRBJ1-3
SASGGQGNTIY
>.|TRBV30|TRBD1|TRBJ1-1
AWSDRGEAF
>.|TRBV12-3/TRBV12-4|.|TRBJ2-7
ASSLAGEGEQY
>.|TRBV7-9|.|TRBJ1-3
ASSPTRNTIY
>.|TRBV18|.|TRBJ2-7
ASSLGTRGEQY
>.|TRBV5-5|TRBD1|TRBJ1-2
ASSLWTGYGYT
>few|TRBV9|TRBD2|TRBJ2-2
ASSEYETSGLTGELF
>.|TRBV9|.|TRBJ2-5
ASSVVSTGETQY
>.|TRBV11-3|TRBD2|TRBJ2-2
ASSLEGTSGANTGELF
>.|TRBV15|TRBD1|TRBJ1-3
ATSRDKGTVGNTIY
>medium-sized|TRBV29-1|TRBD2|TRBJ2-5
SVGPSGGETQY
>.|TRBV6-1|.|TRBJ1-2
ASSESLGYGYT
>.|TRBV27|.|TRBJ2-3
ASSSDRGSDTQY
>.|TRBV10-2|TRBD1|TRBJ1-2
ASINPTGNYGYT
>.|TRBV4-3|.|TRBJ2-4
ASSQDFGSIAGNIQY